This T cell receptor beta chain was sequenced during a study of blood T cell repertoires in COVID-19. In the authors' workflow: Scientists estimated how many nucleated cells there were by amplifying reference gene primers. Only in-frame clones appear in the TCRdb table, and some are missing; sequencing was by immunoSEQ multiplex PCR. That table gives V, J and clone size, and the DNA gave D and trimming. This sample has 130,000 or so clones, with about 75% found just once. The sequenced sample was peripheral blood. The receptor was derived from a man older than 75 with acute or convalescent COVID-19.

The DNA of the CDR3 is TGCGCCAGCAGCCGACTAGGGCTCTCTGGAAACACCATATATTTT. As protein: CASSRLGLSGNTIYF. The chain recombines TRBV4-1 with TRBJ1-3; D is undetermined. CDR3 length equals 15 residues. The V gene lost 4 bases and the J gene lost 0 bases, with 10 bases spanning the gap. Germline lookup yields CDR1 MGHRA and CDR2 YSYEKL.